This T cell receptor beta chain was recovered during a study of blood T cell repertoires in COVID-19. Across the study: The United States, Italy and Spain provided the acute and convalescent COVID-19 samples. T cells, B-cell-depleted T cells, or PBMCs provided the cDNA or gDNA that served as material.

In the original workflow: Estimation of nucleated cell counts relied on the amplification of reference gene primers. Produced via immunoSEQ multiplex PCR; TCRdb's table is partial and in-frame only. V and J calls and clone size come straight from that table; D and trimming were deduced from the DNA. The repertoire includes 250,000 to 350,000 clones, 70% to 90% of them detected once, and approximately 4.1% sits in the top ten. From germline, CDR1 is SNHLY and CDR2 FYNNEI. This CDR3 region has 11 residues. V shed 7 bases, J shed 14 bases, and the junction held 5 bases outside the gene matches. Sequenced sample: peripheral blood. This clonotype was sampled from a woman in her forties or fifties with active or convalescent COVID-19. V and J are TRBV2 and TRBJ2-1; 10 bases match TRBD2. The CDR3 DNA sequence: TGTGCCAGCACTAGCGGGAGAGGGGAGTTCTTC. Encoded protein: CASTSGRGEFF. Together with reference TRBV2 and TRBJ2-1, the CDR3 gives the full variable domain: EPEVTQTPSHQVTQMGQEVILRCVPISNHLYFYWYRQILGQKVEFLVSFYNNEISEKSEIFDDQFSVERPDGSNFTLKIRSTKLEDSAMYFCASTSGRGEFFGPGTRLTVL.